This T cell receptor (beta chain) stems from a study of blood T cell repertoires in COVID-19 (dated by TCRdb to the early 2020s). Study-wide context: Collaborator samples came from the United States, Italy and Spain and covered acute and convalescent phases of COVID-19. The prospective study material was composed of cDNA or gDNA derived from T cells, B-cell-depleted T cells, or PBMCs. The dataset comprised deeply sampled blood TCRbeta repertoires from subjects exposed to, actively infected with, or recovered from COVID-19. The repertoires were released in a freely available public database intended as a resource for research on the immune response to SARS-CoV-2. The samples were drawn from the first 160 participants of the ongoing ImmuneRACE study and from 950 to 1,500 subjects provided by 6 global collaborators. The sample metadata nearly always contained a de-identified subject ID, COVID-19 status, age in years and sex. Where HLA class I and class II types were available, the types were taken from metadata supplied by the sample provider, not from assay-based typing.

As for this clone: There is no known antigen for this receptor. No much larger clone is present one base from it, and per-base qualities are unavailable.

V loses 8 bases of germline sequence and J loses 9 bases, and the interval between the two ends is 12 bases. From cysteine to phenylalanine, the CDR3 is 11 amino acids long. Just the 33-base CDR3 DNA is kept, in frame starting at base 1. CDR1 and CDR2 are drawn from the germline V gene (reference sequence): MNHEY, SMNVEV. The immunoSEQ Assay, a bias-controlled multiplex PCR, was used to amplify TCRbeta CDR3 regions from genomic DNA. The authors' analysis ran thus. The number of nucleated cells in each sample was estimated from the amplification of reference gene primers within the assay. To quantify the absolute abundance of each unique TCRbeta CDR3 rearrangement, sequence reads were collapsed and filtered. For each sample, productive Simpson clonality was calculated as the square root of Simpson's diversity index over productive rearrangements. TCRdb limited this immuneACCESS table to in-frame rearrangements with V and J called. A share of clones is missing; checked studies link under half to unresolved V genes, and the rest is unexplained. The V and J calls and clone size come from that table; D and trimming were worked out from the DNA. The sample table contains fewer than 400,000 clones; only one count was recorded for roughly 90% of them. The ten largest make up under 3% of the sample.

In Seattle, one collaborating source enrolled patients while the infection was active and tracked those patients longitudinally over the course of disease. Whole blood was collected in K2EDTA tubes by collaborating institutions according to the institutions' own protocols. Collaborator samples were shipped for TCRbeta analysis as frozen whole blood, isolated PBMCs, or DNA extracted from either sample type. Study-wide conclusions, independent of this receptor: Clinical and demographic metadata were provided uncurated, with the amount varying by source and participant.

Here the chain combines TRBV27 and TRBJ2-3, with the D gene call left open. This receptor was identified in a woman in her twenties or thirties with COVID-19, enrolled during active disease. Sequencing used peripheral blood. In nucleotides, the sequence is TGTGCCAGCGCGGAAGAATCCACGCAGTATTTT. Its protein product is CASAEESTQYF.